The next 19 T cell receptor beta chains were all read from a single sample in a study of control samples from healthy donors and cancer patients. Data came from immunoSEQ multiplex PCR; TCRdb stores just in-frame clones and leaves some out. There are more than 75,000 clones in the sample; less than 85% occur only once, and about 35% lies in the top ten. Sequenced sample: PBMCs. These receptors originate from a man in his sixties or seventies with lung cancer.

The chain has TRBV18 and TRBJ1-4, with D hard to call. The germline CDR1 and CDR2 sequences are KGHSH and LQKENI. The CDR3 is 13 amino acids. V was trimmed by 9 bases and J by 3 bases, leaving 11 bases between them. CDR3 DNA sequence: TGTGCCAGTTTCCGGGGTGCTAATGAAAAACTGTTTTTT. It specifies CASFRGANEKLFF. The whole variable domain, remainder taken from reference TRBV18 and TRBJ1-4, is NAGVMQNPRHLVRRRGQEARLRCSPMKGHSHVYWYRQLPEEGLKFMVYLQKENIIDESGMPKERFSAEFPKEGPSILRIQQVVRGDSAAYFCASFRGANEKLFFGSGTQLSVL.

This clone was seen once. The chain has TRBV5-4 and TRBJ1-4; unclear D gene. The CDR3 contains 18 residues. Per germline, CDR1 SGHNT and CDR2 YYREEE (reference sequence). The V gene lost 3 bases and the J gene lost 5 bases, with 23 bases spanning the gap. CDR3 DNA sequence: TGTGCCAGCAGCTCACCCTCCGGGGAACCTCTGGGGAATGAAAAACTGTTTTTT. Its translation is CASSSPSGEPLGNEKLFF.

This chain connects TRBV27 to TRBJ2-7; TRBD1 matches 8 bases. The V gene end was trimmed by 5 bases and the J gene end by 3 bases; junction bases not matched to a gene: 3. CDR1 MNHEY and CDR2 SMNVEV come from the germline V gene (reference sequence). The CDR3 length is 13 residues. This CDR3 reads CASSPGQGYEQYF. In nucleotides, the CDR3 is TGTGCCAGCAGTCCTGGACAGGGCTACGAGCAGTACTTC.

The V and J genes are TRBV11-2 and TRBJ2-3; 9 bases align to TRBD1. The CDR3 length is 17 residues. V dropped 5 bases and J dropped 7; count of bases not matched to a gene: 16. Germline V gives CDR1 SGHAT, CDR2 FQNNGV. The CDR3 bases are TGTGCCAGCAGCCAGAGAACGGGACAGGGAGGTTTACATACGCAGTATTTT. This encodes CASSQRTGQGGLHTQYF. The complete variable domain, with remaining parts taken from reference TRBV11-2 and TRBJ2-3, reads EAGVAQSPRYKIIEKRQSVAFWCNPISGHATLYWYQQILGQGPKLLIQFQNNGVVDDSQLPKDRFSAERLKGVDSTLKIQPAKLEDSAVYLCASSQRTGQGGLHTQYFGPGTRLTVL.

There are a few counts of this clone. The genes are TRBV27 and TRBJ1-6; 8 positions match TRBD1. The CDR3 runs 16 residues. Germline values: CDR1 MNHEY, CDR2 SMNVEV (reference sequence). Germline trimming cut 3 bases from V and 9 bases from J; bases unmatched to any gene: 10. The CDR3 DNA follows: TGTGCCAGCAGTTTGCGACCAGGGACAGGTGGTTCACCCCTCCACTTT. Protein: CASSLRPGTGGSPLHF.

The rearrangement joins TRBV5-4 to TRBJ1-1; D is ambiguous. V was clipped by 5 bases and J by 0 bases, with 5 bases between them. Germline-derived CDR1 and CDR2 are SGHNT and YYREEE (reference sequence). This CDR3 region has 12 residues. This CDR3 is CASRELNTEAFF. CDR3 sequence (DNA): TGTGCCAGCAGGGAGTTGAACACTGAAGCTTTCTTT.

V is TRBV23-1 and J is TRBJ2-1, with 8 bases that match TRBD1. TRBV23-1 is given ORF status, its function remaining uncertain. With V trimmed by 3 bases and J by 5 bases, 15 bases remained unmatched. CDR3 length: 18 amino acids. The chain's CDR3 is CASSQGTGFFLNNNEQFF. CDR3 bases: TGCGCCAGCAGTCAGGGGACAGGTTTTTTCCTCAACAACAATGAGCAGTTCTTC.

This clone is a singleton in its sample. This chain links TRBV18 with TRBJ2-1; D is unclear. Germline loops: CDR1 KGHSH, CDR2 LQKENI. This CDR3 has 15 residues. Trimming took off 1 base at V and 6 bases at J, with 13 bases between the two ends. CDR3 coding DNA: TGTGCCAGCTCACCACGGAACAGCCATATCAATGAGCAGTTCTTC. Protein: CASSPRNSHINEQFF.

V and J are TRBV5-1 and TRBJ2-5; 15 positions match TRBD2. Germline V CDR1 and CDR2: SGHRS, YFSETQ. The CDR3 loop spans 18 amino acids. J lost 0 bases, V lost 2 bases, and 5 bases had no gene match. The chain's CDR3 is CASSFGTSGGQYQETQYF. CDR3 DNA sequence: TGCGCCAGCAGCTTTGGGACTAGCGGGGGGCAATACCAAGAGACCCAGTACTTC.

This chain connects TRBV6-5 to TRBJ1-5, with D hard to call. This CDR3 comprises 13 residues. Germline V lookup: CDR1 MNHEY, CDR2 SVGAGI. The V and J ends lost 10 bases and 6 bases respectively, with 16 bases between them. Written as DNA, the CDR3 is TGTGCCACCCAGAGACGGGATGGTCAGCCCCAGCATTTT. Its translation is CATQRRDGQPQHF.

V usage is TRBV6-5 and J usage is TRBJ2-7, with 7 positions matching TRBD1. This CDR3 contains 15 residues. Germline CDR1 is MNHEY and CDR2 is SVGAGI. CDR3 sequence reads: CAVGEPAGGSYEQYF. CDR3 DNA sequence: TGTGCTGTGGGGGAACCAGCAGGGGGCTCCTACGAGCAGTACTTC.

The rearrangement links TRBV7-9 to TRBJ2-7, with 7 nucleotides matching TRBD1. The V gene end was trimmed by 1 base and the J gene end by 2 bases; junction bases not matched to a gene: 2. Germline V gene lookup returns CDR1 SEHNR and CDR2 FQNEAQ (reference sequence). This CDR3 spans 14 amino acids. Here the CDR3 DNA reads TGTGCCAGCAGCTTAGACAGGGGAGCCTACGAGCAGTACTTC. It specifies CASSLDRGAYEQYF. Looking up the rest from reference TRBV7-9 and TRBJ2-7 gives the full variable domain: DTGVSQNPRHKITKRGQNVTFRCDPISEHNRLYWYRQTLGQGPEFLTYFQNEAQLEKSRLLSDRFSAERPKGSFSTLEIQRTEQGDSAMYLCASSLDRGAYEQYFGPGTRLTVT.

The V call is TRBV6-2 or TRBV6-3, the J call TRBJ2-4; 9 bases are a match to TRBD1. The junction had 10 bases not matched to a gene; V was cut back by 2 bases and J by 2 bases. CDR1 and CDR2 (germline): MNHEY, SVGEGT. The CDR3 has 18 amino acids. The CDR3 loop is CASSYPPRGQGTKNIQYF. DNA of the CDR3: TGTGCCAGCAGTTACCCCCCTCGCGGACAGGGGACCAAAAACATTCAGTACTTC.

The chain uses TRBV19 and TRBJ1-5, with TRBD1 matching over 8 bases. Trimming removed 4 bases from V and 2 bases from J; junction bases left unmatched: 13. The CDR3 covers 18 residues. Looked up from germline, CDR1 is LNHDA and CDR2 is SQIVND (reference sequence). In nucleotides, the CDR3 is TGTGCCAGTAGTAGTAGCACAGGGGGTAAGGGGGGCAATCAGCCCCAGCATTTT. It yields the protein CASSSSTGGKGGNQPQHF.

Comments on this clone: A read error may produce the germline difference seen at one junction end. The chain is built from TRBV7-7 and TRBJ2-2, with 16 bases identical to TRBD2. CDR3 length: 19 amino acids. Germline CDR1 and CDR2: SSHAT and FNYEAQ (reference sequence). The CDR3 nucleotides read TGTGCTAGCAGCGCCTCGGGACTAGCGGGGGGGACGAACACCGGGGAGCTGTTTTTT. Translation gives CASSASGLAGGTNTGELFF.

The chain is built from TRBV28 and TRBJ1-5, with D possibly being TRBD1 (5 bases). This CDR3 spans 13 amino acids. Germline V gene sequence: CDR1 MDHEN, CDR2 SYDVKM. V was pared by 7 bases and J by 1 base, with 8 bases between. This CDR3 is CASMGTSNQPQHF. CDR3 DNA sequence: TGTGCCAGCATGGGGACCAGCAATCAGCCCCAGCATTTT.

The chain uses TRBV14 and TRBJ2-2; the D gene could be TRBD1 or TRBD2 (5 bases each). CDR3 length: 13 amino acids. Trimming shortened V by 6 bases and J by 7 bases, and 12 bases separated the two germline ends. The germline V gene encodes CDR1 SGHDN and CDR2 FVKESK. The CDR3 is CASSWWDGGELFF. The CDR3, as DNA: TGTGCCAGCAGTTGGTGGGACGGCGGGGAGCTGTTTTTT.

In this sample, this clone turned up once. CDR3 residues: CASSLLGQARDGYTF. The CDR3 DNA reads TGTGCCAGCAGCTTACTCGGACAGGCCCGGGATGGCTACACCTTC. This chain links TRBV7-2 with TRBJ1-2; 7 nucleotides agree with TRBD1. The CDR3 is 15 amino acids. Germline CDR1 is SGHTA and CDR2 is FQGNSA. Trimming at V came to 2 bases and at J to 6 bases, leaving 9 bases not matched to a gene.

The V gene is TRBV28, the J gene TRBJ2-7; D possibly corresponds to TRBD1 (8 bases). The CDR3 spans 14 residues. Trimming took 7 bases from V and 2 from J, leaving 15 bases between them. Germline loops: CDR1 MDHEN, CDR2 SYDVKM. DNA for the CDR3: TGTGCCAGCACGCCAACAGGGGGGGCCTACGAGCAGTACTTC. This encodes CASTPTGGAYEQYF.